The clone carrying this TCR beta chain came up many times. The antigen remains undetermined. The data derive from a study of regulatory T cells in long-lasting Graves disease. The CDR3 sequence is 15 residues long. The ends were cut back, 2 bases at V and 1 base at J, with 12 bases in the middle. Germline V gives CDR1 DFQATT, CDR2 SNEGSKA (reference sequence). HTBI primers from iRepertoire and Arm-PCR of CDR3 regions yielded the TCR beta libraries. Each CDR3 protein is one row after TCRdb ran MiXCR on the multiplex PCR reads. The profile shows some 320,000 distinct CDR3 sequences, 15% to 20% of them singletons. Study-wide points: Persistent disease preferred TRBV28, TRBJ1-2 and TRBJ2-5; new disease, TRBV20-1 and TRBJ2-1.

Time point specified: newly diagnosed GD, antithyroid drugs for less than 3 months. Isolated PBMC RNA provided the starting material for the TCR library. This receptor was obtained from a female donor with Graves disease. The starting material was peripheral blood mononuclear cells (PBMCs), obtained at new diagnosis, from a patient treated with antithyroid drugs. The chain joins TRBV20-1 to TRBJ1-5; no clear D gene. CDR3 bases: TGCAGTGCTAGACAAATCGAGGACAGCAATCAGCCCCAGCATTTT. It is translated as CSARQIEDSNQPQHF.